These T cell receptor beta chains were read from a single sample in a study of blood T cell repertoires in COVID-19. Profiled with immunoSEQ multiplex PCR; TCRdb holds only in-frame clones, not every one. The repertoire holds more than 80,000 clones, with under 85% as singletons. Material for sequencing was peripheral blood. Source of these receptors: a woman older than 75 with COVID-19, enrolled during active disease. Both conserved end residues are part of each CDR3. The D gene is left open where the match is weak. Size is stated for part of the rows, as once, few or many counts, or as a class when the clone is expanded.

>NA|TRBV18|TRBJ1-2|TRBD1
TGTGCCAGCTCAAGGACAGGGAACGGCTACACCTTC
CASSRTGNGYTF
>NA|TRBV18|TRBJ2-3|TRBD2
TGTGCCAGTGAACGGGGAGGGCCAGATACGCAGTATTTT
CASERGGPDTQYF
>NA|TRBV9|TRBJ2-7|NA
TGTGCCAGCAGCGTAGGTGCTGGAGGCTACGAGCAGTACTTC
CASSVGAGGYEQYF
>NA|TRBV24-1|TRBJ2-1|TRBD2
TGTGCCACCTCCGAACGGGCTAGCGGCTACAATGAGCAGTTCTTC
CATSERASGYNEQFF
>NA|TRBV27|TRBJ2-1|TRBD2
TGTGCCAGCAGTTCACGGACTAGCGGGGGCTCCTACAATGAGCAGTTCTTC
CASSSRTSGGSYNEQFF
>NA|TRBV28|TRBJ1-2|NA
TGTGCCTGTAGGACCCAGGGTAGTGGCTACACCTTC
CACRTQGSGYTF
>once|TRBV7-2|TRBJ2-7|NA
TGTGCCAGCAGCTTAGTACTAAGCTCCTACGAGCAGTACTTC
CASSLVLSSYEQYF
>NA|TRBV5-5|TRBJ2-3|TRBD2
TGTGCCAGCAGCCCCTGGGGACTAGCCACAGATACGCAGTATTTT
CASSPWGLATDTQYF
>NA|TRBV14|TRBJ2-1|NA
TGTGCCAGCAGCCCCTCGCGGCGGGCCCTCTACAATGAGCAGTTCTTC
CASSPSRRALYNEQFF
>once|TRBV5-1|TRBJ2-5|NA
TGCGCCAGCAGCTTGGTGGGGACACACCAAGAGACCCAGTACTTC
CASSLVGTHQETQYF
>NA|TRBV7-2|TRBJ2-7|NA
TGTGCCAGCAGCCCCAATGGAGGCTACGAGCAGTACTTC
CASSPNGGYEQYF
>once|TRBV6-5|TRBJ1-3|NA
TGTGCCAGCAGCATTCAAGGGACTCTAGGAAACACCATATATTTT
CASSIQGTLGNTIYF
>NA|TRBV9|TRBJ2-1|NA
TGTGCCAGCAGCGTAGATGGGGCGCGGAATGAGCAGTTCTTC
CASSVDGARNEQFF
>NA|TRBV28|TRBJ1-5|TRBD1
TGTGCCAGCGTGACAGGGGATCAGCCCCAGCATTTT
CASVTGDQPQHF
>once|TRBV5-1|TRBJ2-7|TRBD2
TGCGCCAGCACCTCGGGAGCGGGAGGAAACTCCTACGAGCAGTACTTC
CASTSGAGGNSYEQYF
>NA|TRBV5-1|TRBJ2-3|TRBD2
TGCGCCAGCAGCCACGGGGGGGACACAGATACGCAGTATTTT
CASSHGGDTDTQYF
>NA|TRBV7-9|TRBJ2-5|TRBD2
TGTGCCAGCTTAGCTAGCGGGAGGGAGACCCAGTACTTC
CASLASGRETQYF
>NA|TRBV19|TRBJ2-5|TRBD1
TGTGCCAGTAGTATGGGACAGGGGTCTTTCCAAGAGACCCAGTACTTC
CASSMGQGSFQETQYF